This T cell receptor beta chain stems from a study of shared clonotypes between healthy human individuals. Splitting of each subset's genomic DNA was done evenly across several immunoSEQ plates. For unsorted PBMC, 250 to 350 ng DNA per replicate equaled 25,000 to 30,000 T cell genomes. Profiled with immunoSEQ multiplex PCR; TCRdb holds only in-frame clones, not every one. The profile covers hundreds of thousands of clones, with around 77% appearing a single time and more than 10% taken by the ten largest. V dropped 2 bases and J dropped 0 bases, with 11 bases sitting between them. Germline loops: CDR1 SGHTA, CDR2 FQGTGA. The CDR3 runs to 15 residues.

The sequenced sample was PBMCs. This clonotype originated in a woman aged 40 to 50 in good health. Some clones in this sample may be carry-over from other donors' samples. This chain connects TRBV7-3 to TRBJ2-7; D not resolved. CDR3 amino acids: CASSLGGLSSYEQYF. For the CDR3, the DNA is TGTGCCAGCAGCTTAGGTGGCCTCAGCTCCTACGAGCAGTACTTC.